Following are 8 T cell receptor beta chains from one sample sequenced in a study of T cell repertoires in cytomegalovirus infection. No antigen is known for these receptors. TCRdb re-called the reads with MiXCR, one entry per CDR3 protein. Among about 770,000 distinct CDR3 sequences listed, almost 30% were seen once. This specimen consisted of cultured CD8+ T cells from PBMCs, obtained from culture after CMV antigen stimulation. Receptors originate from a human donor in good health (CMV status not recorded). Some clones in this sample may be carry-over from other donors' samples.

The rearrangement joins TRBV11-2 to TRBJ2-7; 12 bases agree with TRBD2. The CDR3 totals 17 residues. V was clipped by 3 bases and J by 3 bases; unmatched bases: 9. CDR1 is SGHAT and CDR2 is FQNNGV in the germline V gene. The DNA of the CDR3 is TGTGCCAGCAGCTTTCTAGCGGGGGGGCCTCTGGTCTACGAGCAGTACGTC. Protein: CASSFLAGGPLVYEQYV.

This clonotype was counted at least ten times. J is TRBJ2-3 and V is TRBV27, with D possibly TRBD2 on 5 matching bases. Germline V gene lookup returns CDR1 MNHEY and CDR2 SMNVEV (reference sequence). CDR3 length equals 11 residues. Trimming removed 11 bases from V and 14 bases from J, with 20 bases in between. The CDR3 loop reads CAAQGAAFTYF. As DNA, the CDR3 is TGTGCCGCTCAAGGAGCGGCCTTCACGTATTTT.

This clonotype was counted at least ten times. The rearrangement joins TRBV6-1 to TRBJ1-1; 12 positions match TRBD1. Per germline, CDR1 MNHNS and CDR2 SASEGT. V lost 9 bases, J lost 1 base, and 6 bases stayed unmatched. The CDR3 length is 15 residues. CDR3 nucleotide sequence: TGTGCCAGTTCCCCGGGACAGGGGGCGAACACTGAAGCTTTCTTT. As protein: CASSPGQGANTEAFF.

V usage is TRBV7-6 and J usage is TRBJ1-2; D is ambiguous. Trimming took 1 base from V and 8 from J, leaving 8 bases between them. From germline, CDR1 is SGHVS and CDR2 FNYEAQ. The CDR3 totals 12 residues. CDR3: CASSLGQEGYTF. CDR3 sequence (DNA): TGTGCCAGCAGCTTAGGGCAGGAGGGCTACACCTTC.

Written as DNA, the CDR3 is TGTGCCAGCAGCCCGAATCAGGGCTATGGGGCCAACGTCCTGACTTTC. It specifies CASSPNQGYGANVLTF. The rearrangement uses TRBV7-9 and TRBJ2-6; TRBD1 might be the D (5 bases). This CDR3 contains 16 residues. Deletions cut 5 bases from V and 3 bases from J, with 14 bases between. The germline gives CDR1 SEHNR, CDR2 FQNEAQ (reference sequence).

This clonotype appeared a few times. CDR3 DNA: TGTGCCAGCAGTTTATCGGCCAAGGGTCATCAGCCCCAGCATTTT. Its protein product is CASSLSAKGHQPQHF. The chain is built from TRBV27 and TRBJ1-5; D gene unclear. This CDR3 spans 15 amino acids. In germline, CDR1 is MNHEY, CDR2 SMNVEV (reference sequence). The V and J ends lost 0 bases and 5 bases respectively, with 11 bases between them.

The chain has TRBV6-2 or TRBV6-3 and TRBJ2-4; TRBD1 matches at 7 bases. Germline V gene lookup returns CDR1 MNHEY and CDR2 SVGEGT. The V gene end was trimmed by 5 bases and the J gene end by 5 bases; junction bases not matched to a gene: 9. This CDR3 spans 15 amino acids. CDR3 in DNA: TGTGCCAGCAGTCTTGCGACAGGGTGGGAAAACATTCAGTACTTC. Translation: CASSLATGWENIQYF.

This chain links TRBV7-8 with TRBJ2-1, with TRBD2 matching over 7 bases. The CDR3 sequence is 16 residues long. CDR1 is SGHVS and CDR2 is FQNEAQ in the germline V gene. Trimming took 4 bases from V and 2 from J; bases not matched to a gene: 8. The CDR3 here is CASSWGAGEPYNEQFF. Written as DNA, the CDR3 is TGTGCCAGCAGCTGGGGTGCGGGGGAACCCTACAATGAGCAGTTCTTC.